Below are 25 T cell receptor beta chains sequenced from a single sample in a study of cytomegalovirus exposure and HLA in healthy donors. Use of 60 Vbeta and 13 Jbeta primers characterized the PCR. Measured with immunoSEQ multiplex PCR; TCRdb has only the in-frame clones, and not every one. Of fewer than 200,000 clones in the sample, 70% to 90% were seen once. Sequencing input: PBMCs. These receptors originate from a woman younger than 30 in good health and CMV-seronegative.

On this clone itself: The same CDR3 arises from other DNA sequences in this sample as well. The chain is built from TRBV10-3 and TRBJ1-2, with TRBD1 identical over 9 bases. Germline CDR1 ENHRY, CDR2 SYGVKD. Germline trimming cut 2 bases from V and 7 bases from J; bases unmatched to any gene: 8. The CDR3 runs to 15 residues. CDR3 nucleotide sequence: TGTGCCATCAGTGAGCACCACAGGGGGCCTGGTGGCTACACCTTC. Translating gives CAISEHHRGPGGYTF.

This clone occurred a few times. The rearrangement links TRBV11-2 to TRBJ2-5; D unresolved. The germline V and J ends were trimmed by 5 bases and 1 base, with 2 bases remaining between them. The CDR3 runs 11 residues. Germline CDR1 reads SGHAT; CDR2 reads FQNNGV. The CDR3 reads CASSRQETQYF. The DNA of the CDR3 is TGTGCCAGCAGCCGCCAAGAGACCCAGTACTTC.

The rearrangement uses TRBV6-6 and TRBJ1-5, with D perhaps TRBD1 (5 bases). V gave up 2 bases and J gave up 2 bases, with 10 bases separating them. The CDR3 is 15 residues long. The germline V gene has CDR1 MNHNY and CDR2 SVGAGI (reference sequence). CDR3 in amino acids: CASSYGDSRNQPQHF. In DNA form, the CDR3 reads TGTGCCAGCAGTTACGGCGACAGCCGCAATCAGCCCCAGCATTTT.

The chain employs TRBV4-3 and TRBJ2-5; possible D gene TRBD2, 5 bases. V lost 4 bases to trimming and J lost 5 bases, with 17 bases between them. The CDR3 covers 15 residues. In germline, CDR1 is LGHNA, CDR2 YSLEER. DNA of the CDR3: TGCGCCAGCAGCCCCCCCCGGGAAGGTCGGGAGACCCAGTACTTC. It yields the protein CASSPPREGRETQYF.

The rearrangement links TRBV7-8 to TRBJ2-1, with 7 bases that match TRBD2. The CDR3 has 15 residues. Germline V gene lookup returns CDR1 SGHVS and CDR2 FQNEAQ. J lost 8 bases, V lost 6 bases, and 13 bases had no gene match. The CDR3 spells CASSLLDREDYEQFF. The DNA of the CDR3 is TGTGCCAGCAGTCTTCTGGACCGGGAGGATTATGAGCAGTTCTTC.

The V call is TRBV11-2, the J call TRBJ2-5, with 8 bases matching TRBD1. Unmatched junction bases numbered 9, after V lost 4 bases and J lost 2 bases. Germline V gene sequence: CDR1 SGHAT, CDR2 FQNNGV. This CDR3 has 16 residues. In DNA form, the CDR3 reads TGTGCCAGCAGCTCCCCCAGGGGGCTCGGGCAAGAGACCCAGTACTTC. Translating gives CASSSPRGLGQETQYF.

The CDR3 protein is CATGANYGYTF. For the CDR3, the DNA is TGTGCGACAGGGGCGAACTATGGCTACACCTTC. The chain has TRBV19 and TRBJ1-2, with 8 bases fitting TRBD1. CDR3 length: 11 amino acids. Germline-derived CDR1 and CDR2 are LNHDA and SQIVND (reference sequence).

This clone has only one observation. The V call is TRBV28, the J call TRBJ1-4; 9 nucleotides line up with TRBD1. The CDR3 totals 17 residues. Germline CDR1 and CDR2: MDHEN and SYDVKM. V lost 3 bases and J lost 10; bases outside the gene matches: 15. As DNA, the CDR3 is TGTGCCAGCAGTTTGGTGGGGGCCGGGACAGGGTCCTTAAAACTGTTTTTT. Translating it yields CASSLVGAGTGSLKLFF.

V and J are TRBV18 and TRBJ1-1; D is perhaps TRBD1 (6 bases). The V end was cut by 3 bases, the J end by 0 bases, with 11 bases between. Germline lookup yields CDR1 KGHSH and CDR2 LQKENI. The CDR3 covers 15 residues. Here the CDR3 DNA reads TGTGCCAGCTCACCTTCAGGGGTCATGAACACTGAAGCTTTCTTT. Its translation: CASSPSGVMNTEAFF. Full variable domain (missing parts from reference TRBV18 and TRBJ1-1): NAGVMQNPRHLVRRRGQEARLRCSPMKGHSHVYWYRQLPEEGLKFMVYLQKENIIDESGMPKERFSAEFPKEGPSILRIQQVVRGDSAAYFCASSPSGVMNTEAFFGQGTRLTVV.

The DNA for the CDR3 is TGCAGCGTCGGACAGGGAAGGGAGACCCAGTACTTC. It is translated as CSVGQGRETQYF. V gene TRBV29-1 combines with J gene TRBJ2-5; 8 bases are shared with TRBD1. From germline, CDR1 is SQVTM and CDR2 ANQGSEA. This CDR3 comprises 12 residues. V shed 6 bases and J 5 bases; nucleotides not matched to a gene: 5.

The rearrangement uses TRBV4-3 and TRBJ1-5; D gene uncertain. The CDR3 loop spans 15 amino acids. Trimming removed 0 bases from V and 4 bases from J, with 10 bases in between. Per the germline V gene, CDR1 is LGHNA and CDR2 is YSLEER. In DNA, the CDR3 is TGCGCCAGCAGCCAAGACCCCTACAGTAATCAGCCCCAGCATTTT. Protein: CASSQDPYSNQPQHF.

CDR3 loop: CASRPRSQHEKLFF. The CDR3 DNA reads as TGTGCCAGCAGACCCCGGAGCCAACATGAAAAACTGTTTTTT. The V and J genes are TRBV5-6 and TRBJ1-4; D not resolved. Germline CDR1 and CDR2: SGHDT and YYEEEE. Trimming took off 5 bases at V and 6 bases at J, with 14 bases between the two ends. This CDR3 has 14 amino acids.

The J gene is TRBJ2-7, the V gene TRBV5-1; the match to TRBD1 covers 7 bases. Trimming took 5 bases from V and 1 from J; bases not matched to a gene: 3. This CDR3 is built from 13 residues. Germline CDR1 and CDR2: SGHRS and YFSETQ. CDR3 protein: CASSSDRSYEQYF. The CDR3 region has the DNA TGCGCCAGCAGTTCGGACAGGTCCTACGAGCAGTACTTC.

The V gene is TRBV21-1, the J gene TRBJ2-3; TRBD2 is taken as the D call from the table, unchecked against the DNA. TRBV21-1 is a documented pseudogene. This CDR3 spans 13 amino acids. CDR3 nucleotide sequence: TGTGCCAGCAGCAAACCTGAGGCAGATACGCAGTATTTT. It is translated as CASSKPEADTQYF.

This rearrangement joins TRBV9 to TRBJ2-3, with 12 bases that match TRBD2. The V segment lost 1 base and the J segment 6 bases; nucleotides outside the gene matches: 6. The V gene's germline CDR1 is SGDLS and CDR2 YYNGEE. This CDR3 is built from 16 residues. CDR3 residues: CASSVLTSGSVDTQYF. CDR3 DNA: TGTGCCAGCAGCGTATTGACTAGCGGGAGTGTGGATACGCAGTATTTT.

This chain uses TRBV2 with TRBJ2-1; TRBD2 matches at 7 bases. V trimming: 4 bases; J trimming: 1 base; junction bases outside the gene matches: 1. CDR1 is SNHLY, CDR2 FYNNEI, per germline. The CDR3 length is 14 residues. The CDR3 region has the DNA TGTGCCAGCAGTGGGACTAGTTCCTACAATGAGCAGTTCTTC. It yields the protein CASSGTSSYNEQFF.

This clone has more than one count but fewer than ten. V is TRBV4-1 and J is TRBJ2-7, with 11 nucleotides matching TRBD1. Germline assignment: CDR1 MGHRA and CDR2 YSYEKL. V was clipped by 1 base and J by 1 base; unmatched bases: 3. The CDR3 totals 16 residues. CDR3 sequence: CASSQAGQGASYEQYF. The CDR3 nucleotides are TGCGCCAGCAGCCAAGCCGGACAGGGGGCTTCCTACGAGCAGTACTTC.

Concerning this clone: Other DNA sequences in this sample translate to the same CDR3. This chain links TRBV28 with TRBJ2-7, with 7 bases fitting TRBD2. J gave up 6 bases and V 2 bases, and 7 bases lay outside the gene matches. The CDR3 is 14 amino acids. The V gene's germline CDR1 is MDHEN and CDR2 SYDVKM. CDR3 sequence: CASSLIREALEQYF. The DNA of the CDR3 is TGTGCCAGCAGTTTAATCCGGGAGGCTCTCGAGCAGTACTTC.

The J gene is TRBJ1-6, the V gene TRBV9; D perhaps matches TRBD1 (6 bases). The CDR3 contains 13 residues. V was trimmed by 3 bases and J by 14 bases, leaving 15 bases between them. The germline V gene has CDR1 SGDLS and CDR2 YYNGEE. The chain's CDR3 is CASSGYGQSSLHF. The CDR3 DNA follows: TGTGCCAGCAGCGGATACGGACAGTCTTCCCTCCACTTT. The variable domain in full, completed from reference TRBV9 and TRBJ1-6, reads DSGVTQTPKHLITATGQRVTLRCSPRSGDLSVYWYQQSLDQGLQFLIQYYNGEERAKGNILERFSAQQFPDLHSELNLSSLELGDSALYFCASSGYGQSSLHFGNGTRLTVT.

V and J are TRBV5-1 and TRBJ2-7, with 8 bases fitting TRBD1. The CDR3 extends over 17 amino acids. The V gene's germline CDR1 is SGHRS and CDR2 YFSETQ. Trimming at V came to 4 bases and at J to 2 bases, leaving 14 bases not matched to a gene. The CDR3 region is CASSIPTPTGAPYEQYF. In DNA, the CDR3 is TGCGCCAGCAGCATCCCAACGCCGACAGGGGCCCCCTACGAGCAGTACTTC. Looking up the rest from reference TRBV5-1 and TRBJ2-7 gives the full variable domain: KAGVTQTPRYLIKTRGQQVTLSCSPISGHRSVSWYQQTPGQGLQFLFEYFSETQRNKGNFPGRFSGRQFSNSRSEMNVSTLELGDSALYLCASSIPTPTGAPYEQYFGPGTRLTVT.

The V call is TRBV2, the J call TRBJ2-7, with a weak D call TRBD1 (6 bases). The germline gives CDR1 SNHLY, CDR2 FYNNEI. Trimming shortened V by 3 bases and J by 8 bases, and 17 bases separated the two germline ends. CDR3 size: 14 residues. DNA of the CDR3: TGTGCCAGCAGTGATTGGGGCAGGACAGTCAAGCAGTACTTC. This sequence encodes CASSDWGRTVKQYF.

The chain recombines TRBV28 with TRBJ2-5, with D maybe TRBD2 (6 bases). The V gene lost 8 bases and the J gene lost 0 bases, with 16 bases spanning the gap. Germline lookup yields CDR1 MDHEN and CDR2 SYDVKM. This CDR3 contains 15 residues. The CDR3 spells CASGGGKGYQETQYF. The CDR3, as DNA: TGTGCCAGCGGGGGAGGTAAAGGGTACCAAGAGACCCAGTACTTC.

This clone was seen a few times. V and J are TRBV6-5 and TRBJ2-2; TRBD1 agrees at 8 bases. V was clipped by 6 bases and J by 6 bases; unmatched bases: 6. This CDR3 region has 14 residues. Per germline, CDR1 MNHEY and CDR2 SVGAGI. As DNA, the CDR3 is TGTGCCAGCAGCCGACAGGGGAAGGCCGGGGAGCTGTTTTTT. Protein: CASSRQGKAGELFF.

CDR3: CASFRAGGPQETQYF. The CDR3 bases are TGTGCCAGCTTTCGTGCGGGAGGGCCGCAAGAGACCCAGTACTTC. The V call is TRBV2, the J call TRBJ2-5; 9 bases are a match to TRBD2. Germline lookup yields CDR1 SNHLY and CDR2 FYNNEI. This CDR3 is 15 amino acids long. J lost 2 bases, V lost 8 bases, and 9 bases had no gene match. Variable domain in full (rest from reference TRBV2 and TRBJ2-5): EPEVTQTPSHQVTQMGQEVILRCVPISNHLYFYWYRQILGQKVEFLVSFYNNEISEKSEIFDDQFSVERPDGSNFTLKIRSTKLEDSAMYFCASFRAGGPQETQYFGPGTRLLVL.

As DNA, the CDR3 is TGTGCCAGTAGTATAGACTTACCCGGGACAGGGAGGAGAAACACCATATATTTT. Translated, it gives CASSIDLPGTGRRNTIYF. This chain links TRBV19 with TRBJ1-3; 9 bases are shared with TRBD1. Germline CDR1 is LNHDA and CDR2 is SQIVND (reference sequence). The CDR3 has 18 residues. Trimming removed 0 bases from V and 5 bases from J; junction bases left unmatched: 11.